This T cell receptor beta chain is drawn from a study of brain T cells in children with intractable seizures. The method was immunoSEQ multiplex PCR; TCRdb's version includes in-frame clones alone and lacks a portion of them. The repertoire consists of 75,000 to 80,000 clones, with about 92% occurring once and the leading ten covering around 1.6%. V gave up 1 base and J gave up 5 bases, with 3 bases separating them. Germline V CDR1 and CDR2: LGHDT, YNNKEL (reference sequence). This CDR3 is built from 12 residues. The chain is built from TRBV3-1 (or the pseudogene TRBV3-2) and TRBJ1-5; D remains unclear. Source: peripheral blood, taken at surgery. The TCR originated in a boy younger than two with tuberous sclerosis and intractable seizures. The CDR3 coding sequence is TGTGCCAGCAGCCAAGGTTATCAGCCCCAGCATTTT. It translates to CASSQGYQPQHF.